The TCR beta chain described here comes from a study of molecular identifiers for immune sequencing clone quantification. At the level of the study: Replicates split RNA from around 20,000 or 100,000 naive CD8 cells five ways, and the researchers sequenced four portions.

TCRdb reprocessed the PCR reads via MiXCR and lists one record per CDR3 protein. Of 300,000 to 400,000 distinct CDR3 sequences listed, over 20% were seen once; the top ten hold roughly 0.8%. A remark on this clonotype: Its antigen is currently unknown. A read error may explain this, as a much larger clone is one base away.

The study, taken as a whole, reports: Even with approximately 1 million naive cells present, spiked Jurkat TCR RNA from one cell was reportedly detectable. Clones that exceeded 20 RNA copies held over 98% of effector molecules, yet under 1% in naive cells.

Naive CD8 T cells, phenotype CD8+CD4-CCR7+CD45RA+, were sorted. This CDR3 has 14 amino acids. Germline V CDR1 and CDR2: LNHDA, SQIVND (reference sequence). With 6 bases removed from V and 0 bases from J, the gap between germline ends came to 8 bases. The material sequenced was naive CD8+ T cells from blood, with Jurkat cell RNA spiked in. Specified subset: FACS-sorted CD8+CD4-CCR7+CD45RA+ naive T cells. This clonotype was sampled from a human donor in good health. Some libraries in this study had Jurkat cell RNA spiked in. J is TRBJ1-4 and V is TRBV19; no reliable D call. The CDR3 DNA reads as TGTGCCAGTAGCCCGCATACAACTAATGAAAAACTGTTTTTT. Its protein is CASSPHTTNEKLFF.